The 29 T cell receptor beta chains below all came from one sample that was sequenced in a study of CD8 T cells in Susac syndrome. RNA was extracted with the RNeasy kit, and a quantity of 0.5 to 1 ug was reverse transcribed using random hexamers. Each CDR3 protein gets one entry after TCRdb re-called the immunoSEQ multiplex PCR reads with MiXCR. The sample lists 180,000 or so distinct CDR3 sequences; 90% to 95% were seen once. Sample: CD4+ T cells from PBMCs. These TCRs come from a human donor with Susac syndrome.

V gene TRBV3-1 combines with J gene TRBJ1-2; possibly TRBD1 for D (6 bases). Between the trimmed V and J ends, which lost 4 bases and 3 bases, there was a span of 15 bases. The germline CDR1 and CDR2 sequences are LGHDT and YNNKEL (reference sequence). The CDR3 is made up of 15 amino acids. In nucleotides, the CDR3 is TGTGCCAGCAGCCCCCGTTTGGGGGCAGACTATGGCTACACCTTC. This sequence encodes CASSPRLGADYGYTF.

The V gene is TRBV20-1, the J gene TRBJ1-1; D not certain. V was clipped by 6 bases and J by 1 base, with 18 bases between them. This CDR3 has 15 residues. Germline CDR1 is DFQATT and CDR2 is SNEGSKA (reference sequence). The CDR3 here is CSASTPLAGNTEAFF. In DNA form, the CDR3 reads TGCAGTGCCTCGACTCCTTTGGCCGGGAACACTGAAGCTTTCTTT.

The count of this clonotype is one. The DNA for the CDR3 is TGTGCCAGTAGTATCACTAGCGGGGGGGCCATGGTGGATGAGCAGTTCTTC. Amino acid sequence: CASSITSGGAMVDEQFF. The J gene is TRBJ2-1, the V gene TRBV19; 13 bases line up with TRBD2. Germline CDR1 and CDR2: LNHDA and SQIVND (reference sequence). V was clipped by 3 bases and J by 8 bases; unmatched bases: 10. The CDR3 contains 17 residues.

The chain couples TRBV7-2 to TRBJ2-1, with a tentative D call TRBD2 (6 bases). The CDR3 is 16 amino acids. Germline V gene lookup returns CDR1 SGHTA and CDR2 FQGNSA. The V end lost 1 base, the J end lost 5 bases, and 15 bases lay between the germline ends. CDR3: CASSLELAGTNNEQFF. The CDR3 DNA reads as TGTGCCAGCAGCTTAGAGTTGGCGGGAACAAACAATGAGCAGTTCTTC.

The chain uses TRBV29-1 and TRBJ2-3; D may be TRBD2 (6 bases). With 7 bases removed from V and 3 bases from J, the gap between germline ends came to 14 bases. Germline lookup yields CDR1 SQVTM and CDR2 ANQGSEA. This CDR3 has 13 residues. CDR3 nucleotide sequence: TGCAGCGCTACCCCGGGACTTACAGATACGCAGTATTTT. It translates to CSATPGLTDTQYF.

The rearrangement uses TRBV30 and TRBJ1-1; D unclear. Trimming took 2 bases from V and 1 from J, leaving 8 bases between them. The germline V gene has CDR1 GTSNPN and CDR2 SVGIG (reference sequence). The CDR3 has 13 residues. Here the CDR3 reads CAWSTDSNTEAFF. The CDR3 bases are TGTGCCTGGAGTACTGATTCGAACACTGAAGCTTTCTTT.

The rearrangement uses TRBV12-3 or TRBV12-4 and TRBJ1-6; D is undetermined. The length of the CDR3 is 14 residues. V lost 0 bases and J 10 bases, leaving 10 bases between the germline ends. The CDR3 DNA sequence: TGTGCCAGCAGTTTAGCCTTCGGTAGCTCACCCCTCCACTTT. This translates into CASSLAFGSSPLHF.

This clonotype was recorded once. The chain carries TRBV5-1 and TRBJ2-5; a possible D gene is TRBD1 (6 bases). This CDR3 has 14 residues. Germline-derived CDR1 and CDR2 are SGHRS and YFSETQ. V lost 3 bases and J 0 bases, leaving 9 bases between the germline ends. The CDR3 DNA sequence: TGCGCCAGCAGCTCAGGACAGTACCAAGAGACCCAGTACTTC. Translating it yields CASSSGQYQETQYF.

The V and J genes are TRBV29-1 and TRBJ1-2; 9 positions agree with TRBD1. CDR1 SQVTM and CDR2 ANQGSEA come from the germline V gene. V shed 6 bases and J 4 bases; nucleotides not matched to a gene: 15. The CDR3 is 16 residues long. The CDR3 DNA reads TGCAGCGTGAAGGACAGGGGTGGCACTACCGGCTATGGCTACACCTTC. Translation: CSVKDRGGTTGYGYTF.

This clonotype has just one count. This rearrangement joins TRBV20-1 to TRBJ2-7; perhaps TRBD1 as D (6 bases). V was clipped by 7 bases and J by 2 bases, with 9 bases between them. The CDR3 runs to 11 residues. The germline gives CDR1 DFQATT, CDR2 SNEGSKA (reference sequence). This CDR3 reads CSGTDAYEQYF. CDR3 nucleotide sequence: TGCAGTGGGACAGATGCCTACGAGCAGTACTTC.

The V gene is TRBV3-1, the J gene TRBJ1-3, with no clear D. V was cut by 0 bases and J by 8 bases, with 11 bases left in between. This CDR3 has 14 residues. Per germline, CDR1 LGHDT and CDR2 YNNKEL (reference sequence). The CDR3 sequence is CASSQEWELDTIYF. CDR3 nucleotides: TGTGCCAGCAGCCAAGAATGGGAGTTAGACACCATATATTTT.

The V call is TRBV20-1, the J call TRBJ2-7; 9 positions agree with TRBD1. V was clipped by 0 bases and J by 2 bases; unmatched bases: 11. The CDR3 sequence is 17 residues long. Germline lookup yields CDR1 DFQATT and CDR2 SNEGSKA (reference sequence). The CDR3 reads CSARDRFGGTGPYEQYF. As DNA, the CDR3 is TGCAGTGCTAGAGATAGGTTTGGGGGGACAGGGCCCTACGAGCAGTACTTC.

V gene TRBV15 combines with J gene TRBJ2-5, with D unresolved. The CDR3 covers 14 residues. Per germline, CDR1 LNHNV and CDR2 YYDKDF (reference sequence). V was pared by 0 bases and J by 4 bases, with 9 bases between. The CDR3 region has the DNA TGTGCCACCAGCAGAGATCGTACAGTAGAGACCCAGTACTTC. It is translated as CATSRDRTVETQYF.

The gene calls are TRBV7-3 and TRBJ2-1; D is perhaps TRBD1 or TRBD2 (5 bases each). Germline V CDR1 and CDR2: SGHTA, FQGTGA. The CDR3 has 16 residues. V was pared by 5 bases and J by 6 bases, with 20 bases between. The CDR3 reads CASSARDRGAGNEQFF. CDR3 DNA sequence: TGTGCCAGCAGCGCTCGTGACAGAGGGGCGGGCAATGAGCAGTTCTTC.

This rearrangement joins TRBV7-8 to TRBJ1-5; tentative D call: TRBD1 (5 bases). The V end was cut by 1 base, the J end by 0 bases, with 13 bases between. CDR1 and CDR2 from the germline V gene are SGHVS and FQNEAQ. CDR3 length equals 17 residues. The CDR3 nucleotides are TGTGCCAGCAGCTTAGGAGTCCAGGGTTATAGCAATCAGCCCCAGCATTTT. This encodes CASSLGVQGYSNQPQHF.

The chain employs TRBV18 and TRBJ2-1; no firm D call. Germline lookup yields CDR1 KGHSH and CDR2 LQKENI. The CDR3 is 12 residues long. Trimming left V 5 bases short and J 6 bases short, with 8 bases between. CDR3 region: CASSSMVNEQFF. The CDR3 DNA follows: TGTGCCAGCTCATCCATGGTCAATGAGCAGTTCTTC.

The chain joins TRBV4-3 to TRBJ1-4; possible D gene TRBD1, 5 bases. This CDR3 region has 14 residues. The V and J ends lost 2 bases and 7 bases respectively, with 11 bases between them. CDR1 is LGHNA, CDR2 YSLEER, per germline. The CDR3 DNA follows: TGCGCCAGCAGCCAACAGGGTGTGTCTGAAAAACTGTTTTTT. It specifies CASSQQGVSEKLFF.

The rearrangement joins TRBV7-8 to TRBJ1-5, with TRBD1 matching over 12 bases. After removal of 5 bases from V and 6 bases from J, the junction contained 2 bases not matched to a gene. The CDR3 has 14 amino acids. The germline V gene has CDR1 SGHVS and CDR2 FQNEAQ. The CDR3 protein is CASSRDRGLQPQHF. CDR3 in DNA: TGTGCCAGCAGCCGGGACAGGGGGCTTCAGCCCCAGCATTTT.

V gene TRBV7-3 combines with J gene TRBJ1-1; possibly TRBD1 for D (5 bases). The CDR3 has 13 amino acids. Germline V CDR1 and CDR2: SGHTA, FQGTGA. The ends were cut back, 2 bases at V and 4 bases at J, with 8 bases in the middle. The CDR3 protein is CASSLDGTTEAFF. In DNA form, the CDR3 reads TGTGCCAGCAGCTTAGACGGGACCACTGAAGCTTTCTTT.

CDR3 nucleotides: TGTGCCTGGAGTGTCCTCAACAGGGGGTCTGAAGCTTTCTTT. As protein: CAWSVLNRGSEAFF. This rearrangement joins TRBV30 to TRBJ1-1; 8 bases agree with TRBD1. CDR3 size: 14 residues. The V gene's germline CDR1 is GTSNPN and CDR2 SVGIG (reference sequence). Losses at the gene ends were 0 bases for V and 6 bases for J; bases not matched to a gene: 6.

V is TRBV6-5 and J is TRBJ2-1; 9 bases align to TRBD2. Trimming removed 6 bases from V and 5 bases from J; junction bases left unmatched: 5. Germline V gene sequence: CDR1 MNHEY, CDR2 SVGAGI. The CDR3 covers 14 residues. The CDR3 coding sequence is TGTGCCAGCAGCCCCGGGACTAGCAACAATGAGCAGTTCTTC. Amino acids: CASSPGTSNNEQFF.

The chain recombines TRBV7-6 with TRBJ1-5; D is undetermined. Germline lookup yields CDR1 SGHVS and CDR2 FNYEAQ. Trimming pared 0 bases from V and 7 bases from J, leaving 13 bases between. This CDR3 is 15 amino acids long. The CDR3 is CASSLAGYEEQPQHF. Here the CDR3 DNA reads TGTGCCAGCAGCTTAGCGGGGTACGAAGAACAGCCCCAGCATTTT.

CDR3 nucleotide sequence: TGTGCCAGCAGTGAACAAAGGGACGGAAACACCATATATTTT. Its protein product is CASSEQRDGNTIYF. The chain couples TRBV6-1 to TRBJ1-3; maybe TRBD1 (5 bases). The CDR3 extends over 14 amino acids. The ends were cut back, 2 bases at V and 4 bases at J, with 9 bases in the middle. Germline CDR1 is MNHNS and CDR2 is SASEGT.

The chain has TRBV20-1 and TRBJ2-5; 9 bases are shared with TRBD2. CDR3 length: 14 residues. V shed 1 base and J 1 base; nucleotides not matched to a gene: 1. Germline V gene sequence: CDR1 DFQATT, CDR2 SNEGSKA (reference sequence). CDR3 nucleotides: TGCAGTGCTAGAGTAGCGGGGGTCCAAGAGACCCAGTACTTC. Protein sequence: CSARVAGVQETQYF.

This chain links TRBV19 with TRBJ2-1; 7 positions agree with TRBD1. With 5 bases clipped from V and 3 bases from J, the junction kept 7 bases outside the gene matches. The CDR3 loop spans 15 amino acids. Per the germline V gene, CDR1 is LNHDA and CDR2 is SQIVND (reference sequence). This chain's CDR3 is CASSPDRSYYNEQFF. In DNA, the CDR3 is TGTGCCAGTAGTCCGGACAGGAGCTACTACAATGAGCAGTTCTTC.

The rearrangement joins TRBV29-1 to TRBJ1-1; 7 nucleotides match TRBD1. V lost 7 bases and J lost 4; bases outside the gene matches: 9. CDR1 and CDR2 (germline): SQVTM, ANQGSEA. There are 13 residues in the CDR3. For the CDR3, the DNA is TGCAGCGCTTCGCAGGGGGAGGGCACTGAAGCTTTCTTT. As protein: CSASQGEGTEAFF.

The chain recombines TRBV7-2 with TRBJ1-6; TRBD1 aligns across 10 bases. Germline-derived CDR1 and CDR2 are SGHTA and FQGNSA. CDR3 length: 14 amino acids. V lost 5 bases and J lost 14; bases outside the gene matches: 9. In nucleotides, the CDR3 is TGTGCCAGCAGCCATGGACAGGGGGGGGGATCCCTCCACTTT. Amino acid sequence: CASSHGQGGGSLHF.

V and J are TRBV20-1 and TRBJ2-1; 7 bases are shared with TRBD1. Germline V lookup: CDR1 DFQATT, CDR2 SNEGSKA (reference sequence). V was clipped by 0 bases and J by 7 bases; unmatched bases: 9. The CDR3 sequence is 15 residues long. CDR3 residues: CSAREAEGAVNEQFF. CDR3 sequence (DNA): TGCAGTGCTAGAGAGGCTGAGGGGGCAGTAAATGAGCAGTTCTTC.

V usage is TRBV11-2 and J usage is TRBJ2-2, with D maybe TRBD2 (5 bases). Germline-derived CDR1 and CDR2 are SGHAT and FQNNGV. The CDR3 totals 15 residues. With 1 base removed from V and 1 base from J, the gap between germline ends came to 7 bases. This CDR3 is CASSLVGLNTGELFF. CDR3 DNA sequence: TGTGCCAGCAGCTTAGTTGGACTGAACACCGGGGAGCTGTTTTTT.